These 27 T cell receptor beta chains share one sample of origin, sequenced in a study of T cell responses to AZD1222 COVID-19 vaccine. Data came from immunoSEQ multiplex PCR; TCRdb stores just in-frame clones and leaves some out. In the table there are 95,000 to 110,000 clones, around nine tenths of which are singletons. The starting material was peripheral blood, obtained on day 0 of AZD1222 vaccination. These receptors were obtained from an adult in good health.

The chain recombines TRBV28 with TRBJ1-2; D is possibly TRBD1 (6 bases). Germline loops: CDR1 MDHEN, CDR2 SYDVKM. V was cut by 11 bases and J by 4 bases, with 14 bases left in between. The CDR3 totals 12 residues. CDR3 amino acids: CACGGPTYGYTF. The CDR3, as DNA: TGTGCCTGCGGGGGCCCAACCTATGGCTACACCTTC.

The chain uses TRBV28 and TRBJ2-7; weak D call: TRBD1 (6 bases). Between the trimmed V and J ends, which lost 5 bases and 5 bases, there was a span of 13 bases. Germline loops: CDR1 MDHEN, CDR2 SYDVKM. CDR3 length: 13 residues. CDR3 sequence: CASSIERGNEQYF. For the CDR3, the DNA is TGTGCCAGCAGTATAGAAAGGGGGAACGAGCAGTACTTC. Full variable domain (outside the CDR3, taken from reference TRBV28 and TRBJ2-7): DVKVTQSSRYLVKRTGEKVFLECVQDMDHENMFWYRQDPGLGLRLIYFSYDVKMKEKGDIPEGYSVSREKKERFSLILESASTNQTSMYLCASSIERGNEQYFGPGTRLTVT.

The V call is TRBV11-3, the J call TRBJ2-1; 8 nucleotides agree with TRBD2. CDR3 size: 17 residues. The germline V gene has CDR1 SGHNT and CDR2 YENEEA. The trim removed 1 base at V and 5 bases at J, leaving 10 bases unmatched. The CDR3 DNA reads as TGTGCCAGCAGCTTAGCCGGTGTTAGCGGGGCCAACAATGAGCAGTTCTTC. It is translated as CASSLAGVSGANNEQFF.

The chain joins TRBV18 to TRBJ1-5, with 9 bases lining up with TRBD1. Germline CDR1 KGHSH, CDR2 LQKENI. The CDR3 runs to 15 residues. The junction had 7 bases not matched to a gene; V was cut back by 5 bases and J by 5 bases. The CDR3 here is CASSFAQGADQPQHF. CDR3 DNA sequence: TGTGCCAGCTCATTCGCACAGGGGGCAGATCAGCCCCAGCATTTT.

This clone was recorded only once. The chain links TRBV24-1 to TRBJ1-2, with a possible D match to TRBD1 (6 bases). The CDR3 sequence is 15 residues long. Trimming stripped 3 bases from V and 5 bases from J, with 15 bases between. Per the germline V gene, CDR1 is KGHDR and CDR2 is SFDVKD. DNA for the CDR3: TGTGCCACCAGTGATCCTTCCGGACAGTTGTATGGCTACACCTTC. It specifies CATSDPSGQLYGYTF.

The chain couples TRBV7-2 to TRBJ2-7, with D uncertain. CDR1 and CDR2 from the germline V gene are SGHTA and FQGNSA. This CDR3 spans 13 amino acids. V dropped 2 bases and J dropped 1 base, with 6 bases sitting between them. CDR3 sequence: CASSLQVSYEQYF. CDR3 coding DNA: TGTGCCAGCAGCTTACAGGTTTCCTACGAGCAGTACTTC.

This clone was counted between two and nine times. CDR3 in amino acids: CASSMDSQETQYF. The DNA for the CDR3 is TGTGCCAGTAGTATGGACAGCCAAGAGACCCAGTACTTC. The chain joins TRBV19 to TRBJ2-5, with a possible D match to TRBD1 (6 bases). The CDR3 is 13 residues long. Between the trimmed V and J ends, which lost 3 bases and 1 base, there was a span of 6 bases. Germline V gene data show CDR1 as LNHDA and CDR2 as SQIVND (reference sequence).

This chain connects TRBV10-3 to TRBJ2-7; the match to TRBD1 covers 9 bases. Germline CDR1 ENHRY, CDR2 SYGVKD. The CDR3 covers 14 residues. J lost 2 bases, V lost 10 bases, and 9 bases had no gene match. The CDR3 DNA sequence: TGTGCCAGCCACCGGGACAGGGTTGCCTACGAGCAGTACTTC. Its protein is CASHRDRVAYEQYF.

This clone was seen only a few times. This chain links TRBV28 with TRBJ2-7; D may correspond to TRBD1 or TRBD2 (5 bases each). The germline gives CDR1 MDHEN, CDR2 SYDVKM. The V and J ends lost 2 bases and 2 bases respectively, with 19 bases between them. The CDR3 has 17 residues. The CDR3 loop is CASSLQTPGLAAYEQYF. The CDR3 region has the DNA TGTGCCAGCAGTTTACAGACACCAGGGCTAGCTGCCTACGAGCAGTACTTC. Based on the CDR3 plus reference TRBV28 and TRBJ2-7, the full variable domain is DVKVTQSSRYLVKRTGEKVFLECVQDMDHENMFWYRQDPGLGLRLIYFSYDVKMKEKGDIPEGYSVSREKKERFSLILESASTNQTSMYLCASSLQTPGLAAYEQYFGPGTRLTVT.

The chain joins TRBV2 to TRBJ1-4; the match to TRBD1 covers 7 bases. This CDR3 contains 13 residues. Trimming at V came to 7 bases and at J to 9 bases, leaving 8 bases not matched to a gene. Germline V gives CDR1 SNHLY, CDR2 FYNNEI. The CDR3 is CASNTGTVKKLFF. CDR3 sequence (DNA): TGTGCCAGCAATACTGGGACAGTTAAAAAACTGTTTTTT.

The V gene is TRBV15, the J gene TRBJ2-7; 7 nucleotides agree with TRBD1. V was pared by 9 bases and J by 1 base, with 6 bases of the junction left unmatched. Germline assignment: CDR1 LNHNV and CDR2 YYDKDF (reference sequence). This CDR3 is built from 13 residues. CDR3 DNA sequence: TGTGCCACAACCGGGACAGAATCCTACGAGCAGTACTTC. Translation gives CATTGTESYEQYF.

This CDR3 is CASSQGRTAFYNEQFF. In nucleotides, the CDR3 is TGTGCCAGCAGCCAAGGCAGGACAGCCTTCTACAATGAGCAGTTCTTC. J is TRBJ2-1 and V is TRBV14; tentative D call: TRBD1 (6 bases). V shed 1 base and J shed 3 bases, with 13 bases lying between them. The CDR3 is made up of 16 amino acids. The germline CDR1 and CDR2 sequences are SGHDN and FVKESK.

This chain links TRBV28 with TRBJ2-5; 7 bases match TRBD1. J lost 1 base, V lost 5 bases, and 7 bases had no gene match. There are 15 residues in the CDR3. CDR1 MDHEN and CDR2 SYDVKM come from the germline V gene. The CDR3 DNA is TGTGCCAGCAGTATCGTGGGACAGAGCCAAGAGACCCAGTACTTC. Protein product: CASSIVGQSQETQYF.

The CDR3: CASSPPGSGQGPHEQYF. CDR3 nucleotides: TGTGCCAGCTCACCACCGGGCTCGGGACAGGGTCCTCACGAGCAGTACTTC. This chain joins TRBV18 and TRBJ2-7, with 9 bases that match TRBD1. Germline CDR1 is KGHSH and CDR2 is LQKENI. After removal of 0 bases from V and 5 bases from J, the junction contained 11 bases not matched to a gene. This CDR3 has 17 amino acids.

The chain employs TRBV6-6 and TRBJ1-6; D gene ambiguous. This CDR3 has 15 amino acids. V lost 7 bases, J lost 1 base, and 11 bases lay in between. Germline-derived CDR1 and CDR2 are MNHNY and SVGAGI (reference sequence). The CDR3 sequence: CASTWGGSYNSPLHF. The CDR3, as DNA: TGTGCCAGCACATGGGGAGGTTCCTATAATTCACCCCTCCACTTT.

The genes are TRBV10-1 and TRBJ2-3, with 7 bases aligning to TRBD2. This CDR3 region has 16 residues. In germline, CDR1 is WNHNN, CDR2 SYGVQD (reference sequence). V was pared by 3 bases and J by 2 bases, with 8 bases of the junction left unmatched. The CDR3, as DNA: TGCGCCAGCAGTGAAAAAGGCCTAGCGGTCACAGATACGCAGTATTTT. It specifies CASSEKGLAVTDTQYF.

The chain joins TRBV7-9 to TRBJ2-7, with 8 positions matching TRBD2. The CDR3 spans 14 residues. The J segment lost 4 bases and the V segment lost 5 bases, leaving 7 bases of the junction unmatched. The V gene's germline CDR1 is SEHNR and CDR2 FQNEAQ (reference sequence). The CDR3 sequence: CASSRLATGYEQYF. As DNA, the CDR3 is TGTGCCAGCAGCCGACTAGCGACTGGGTACGAGCAGTACTTC.

J is TRBJ2-1 and V is TRBV6-5; the D gene is possibly TRBD2 (7 bases). Germline loops: CDR1 MNHEY, CDR2 SVGAGI. The V end was cut by 6 bases, the J end by 1 base, with 13 bases between. CDR3 size: 15 residues. The CDR3: CASRGGRWSYNEQFF. CDR3 in DNA: TGTGCCAGCAGGGGGGGGCGCTGGTCCTACAATGAGCAGTTCTTC.

The V call is TRBV11-3, the J call TRBJ2-2; D might be TRBD1 (6 bases). V gave up 4 bases and J gave up 5 bases, with 14 bases separating them. CDR1 is SGHNT and CDR2 is YENEEA in the germline V gene. This CDR3 region has 15 residues. The CDR3 DNA sequence: TGTGCCAGCAGCTCGGAGGACAGCAAGACCGGGGAGCTGTTTTTT. It yields the protein CASSSEDSKTGELFF.

The rearrangement links TRBV18 to TRBJ1-2, with 7 bases fitting TRBD1. The CDR3 is 14 amino acids. With 3 bases clipped from V and 2 bases from J, the junction kept 3 bases outside the gene matches. Germline assignment: CDR1 KGHSH and CDR2 LQKENI. This CDR3 reads CASSPAGQNYGYTF. The CDR3, as DNA: TGTGCCAGCTCACCCGCGGGACAGAACTATGGCTACACCTTC.

The gene calls are TRBV10-1 and TRBJ2-7, with a weak D call TRBD1 (6 bases). The CDR3 spans 16 residues. Germline values: CDR1 WNHNN, CDR2 SYGVQD (reference sequence). Trimming cost V 4 bases and J 0 bases, with 16 bases left between them. This CDR3 is CASSAYSGTSSYEQYF. CDR3 nucleotide sequence: TGCGCCAGCAGTGCATATTCAGGGACAAGCTCCTACGAGCAGTACTTC.

The rearrangement uses TRBV5-4 and TRBJ1-5; perhaps TRBD1 as D (5 bases). V dropped 0 bases and J dropped 3 bases, with 10 bases sitting between them. This CDR3 is 15 amino acids long. Germline V gives CDR1 SGHNT, CDR2 YYREEE (reference sequence). CDR3 protein: CASSLDGGNNQPQHF. CDR3 in DNA: TGTGCCAGCAGCTTGGATGGGGGGAACAATCAGCCCCAGCATTTT.

This chain joins TRBV5-1 and TRBJ1-1; 8 bases map to TRBD1. Germline V gene sequence: CDR1 SGHRS, CDR2 YFSETQ. V was clipped by 4 bases and J by 1 base; unmatched bases: 3. The CDR3 covers 14 residues. The CDR3 DNA reads TGCGCCAGCAGCGCCGACAGGGGGAACACTGAAGCTTTCTTT. It encodes CASSADRGNTEAFF.

The chain has TRBV6-2 or TRBV6-3 and TRBJ1-1; D possibly corresponds to TRBD1 (5 bases). This CDR3 comprises 14 residues. Germline CDR1 and CDR2: MNHEY and SVGEGT. V lost 2 bases to trimming and J lost 6 bases, with 13 bases between them. The CDR3: CASSYGTGVSEAFF. DNA for the CDR3: TGTGCCAGCAGTTACGGGACTGGTGTATCTGAAGCTTTCTTT.

This rearrangement joins TRBV9 to TRBJ2-1, with D perhaps assigned TRBD1 or TRBD2 (5 bases each). Trimming took off 0 bases at V and 4 bases at J, with 17 bases between the two ends. CDR1 is SGDLS, CDR2 YYNGEE, per germline. CDR3 size: 17 residues. The CDR3, as DNA: TGTGCCAGCAGCGTAGACCACCGGGGCTCGAGGTACAATGAGCAGTTCTTC. Residues: CASSVDHRGSRYNEQFF. Together with reference TRBV9 and TRBJ2-1, the CDR3 gives the full variable domain: DSGVTQTPKHLITATGQRVTLRCSPRSGDLSVYWYQQSLDQGLQFLIQYYNGEERAKGNILERFSAQQFPDLHSELNLSSLELGDSALYFCASSVDHRGSRYNEQFFGPGTRLTVL.

This chain links TRBV5-1 with TRBJ2-1; D is possibly TRBD2 (7 bases). V was pared by 0 bases and J by 6 bases, with 13 bases between. The CDR3 loop spans 15 amino acids. Germline CDR1 is SGHRS and CDR2 is YFSETQ. Here the CDR3 DNA reads TGCGCCAGCAGCTTGGAGTGGGGGGGCCTCAATGAGCAGTTCTTC. It encodes CASSLEWGGLNEQFF.

CDR3 bases: TGCGCCAGCAGCCAGGGGACAGGGAAAACTGAAGCTTTCTTT. Its protein product is CASSQGTGKTEAFF. V is TRBV4-1 and J is TRBJ1-1; TRBD1 aligns across 9 bases. Germline CDR1 is MGHRA and CDR2 is YSYEKL. Trimming removed 3 bases from V and 5 bases from J; junction bases left unmatched: 4. This CDR3 has 14 residues.